This TCR beta chain is from a study of shared clonotypes between healthy human individuals. The data were produced by immunoSEQ multiplex PCR, yet TCRdb's version contains in-frame clones alone and is incomplete. This sample has some 1.1 million clones, with approximately 80% found just once. Trimming cost V 4 bases and J 7 bases, with 11 bases left between them. Germline V lookup: CDR1 MNHNY, CDR2 SVGAGI (reference sequence). The CDR3 is made up of 13 amino acids. Sequencing was performed on memory CD4+ T cells from PBMCs. Subset noted: CD45RA-negative fraction. The TCR was taken from a man between 18 and 35 years old in good health. Some clones in this sample may be carry-over from other donors' samples. The chain combines TRBV6-6 with TRBJ1-5; the D is unclear. CDR3 coding DNA: TGTGCCAGCAGTTCTTACTTGGGCCAGCCCCAGCATTTT. It translates to CASSSYLGQPQHF.